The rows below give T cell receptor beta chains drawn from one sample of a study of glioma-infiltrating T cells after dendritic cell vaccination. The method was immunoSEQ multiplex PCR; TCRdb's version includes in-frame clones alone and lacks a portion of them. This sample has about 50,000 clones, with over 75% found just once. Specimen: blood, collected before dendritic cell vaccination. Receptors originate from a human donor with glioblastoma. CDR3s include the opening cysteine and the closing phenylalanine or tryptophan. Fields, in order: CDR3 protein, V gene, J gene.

CDR3 protein: CSVEHRSSYEQYF
V gene: TRBV29-1
J gene: .

CDR3 protein: CASSRTSGGYTQYF
V gene: TRBV27
J gene: TRBJ2-3

CDR3 protein: CASSLPGQRTQYF
V gene: TRBV5-1
J gene: TRBJ2-5

CDR3 protein: CASSFGLRSTGELFF
V gene: TRBV5-4
J gene: TRBJ2-2

CDR3 protein: CASSQTSGRVF
V gene: TRBV7-2
J gene: TRBJ2-1

CDR3 protein: CASRTGVQDGYTF
V gene: TRBV5-4
J gene: TRBJ1-2

CDR3 protein: CASSIGGLAAYEQYF
V gene: TRBV19
J gene: TRBJ2-7

CDR3 protein: CASSPSRATSSGNTIYF
V gene: TRBV18
J gene: TRBJ1-3

CDR3 protein: CASKTGAFNEQYF
V gene: TRBV6-6
J gene: TRBJ2-7

CDR3 protein: CASRRQGANTEAFF
V gene: TRBV19
J gene: TRBJ1-1

CDR3 protein: CASSLGQGNSYEQYF
V gene: TRBV5-1
J gene: TRBJ2-7

CDR3 protein: CASSPRLAGGQETQYF
V gene: TRBV7-9
J gene: TRBJ2-5

CDR3 protein: CASSLLVGGNQPQHF
V gene: TRBV27
J gene: TRBJ1-5

CDR3 protein: CASSPLEGTGAFF
V gene: TRBV27
J gene: TRBJ1-1

CDR3 protein: CASSSSVVSGANVLTF
V gene: TRBV5-1
J gene: TRBJ2-6

CDR3 protein: CATSSPPPFTGNQPQHF
V gene: TRBV15
J gene: TRBJ1-5